This paragraph covers one T cell receptor beta chain sequence. This record belongs to a study of blood T cell repertoires in COVID-19. V was pared by 2 bases and J by 1 base, with 9 bases between. The germline gives CDR1 SGHRS, CDR2 YFSETQ. The CDR3 is made up of 14 amino acids. Only in-frame clones appear in the TCRdb table, and some are missing; sequencing was by immunoSEQ multiplex PCR. In the table there are 30,000 or so clones, more than 85% of which are singletons. The sequenced sample consisted of peripheral blood. This clonotype was sampled from a male donor with active COVID-19. This chain uses TRBV5-1 with TRBJ1-1; a weak D match, TRBD1 (5 bases). CDR3 nucleotide sequence: TGCGCCAGCAGCTTAACCGACAGGAACACTGAAGCTTTCTTT. Amino acid sequence: CASSLTDRNTEAFF.